The sequence of this T cell receptor beta chain was determined in a study of human T cells and chemical hapten exposure. Study-wide background: The patient population, which was mostly female, had alopecia areata, totalis or universalis.

The CDR3 length is 16 residues. V shed 5 bases and J 7 bases; nucleotides not matched to a gene: 14. Per the germline V gene, CDR1 is SGHTA and CDR2 is FQGTGA. MiXCR, applied by TCRdb to the RACE reads, yields one record per CDR3 protein. The sample consists of about 89,000 distinct CDR3 sequences, approximately 11% of them appearing once. The time point here: pre-sensitization, week 0. Treatment here: therapeutic diphenylcyclopropenone sensitization with weekly scalp DPC. The rearrangement links TRBV7-3 to TRBJ1-1; 9 bases agree with TRBD1. Sequencing was performed on whole blood, taken in connection with sensitization to the hapten diphenylcyclopropenone (DPC). This receptor was obtained from a woman in her fifties or sixties with alopecia areata. Some clones in this sample may be carry-over from other donors' samples. CDR3 bases: TGTGCCAGCAGCGATACAACAGGGGGCAGATTGGGTGAAGCTTTCTTT. This gives the protein CASSDTTGGRLGEAFF.